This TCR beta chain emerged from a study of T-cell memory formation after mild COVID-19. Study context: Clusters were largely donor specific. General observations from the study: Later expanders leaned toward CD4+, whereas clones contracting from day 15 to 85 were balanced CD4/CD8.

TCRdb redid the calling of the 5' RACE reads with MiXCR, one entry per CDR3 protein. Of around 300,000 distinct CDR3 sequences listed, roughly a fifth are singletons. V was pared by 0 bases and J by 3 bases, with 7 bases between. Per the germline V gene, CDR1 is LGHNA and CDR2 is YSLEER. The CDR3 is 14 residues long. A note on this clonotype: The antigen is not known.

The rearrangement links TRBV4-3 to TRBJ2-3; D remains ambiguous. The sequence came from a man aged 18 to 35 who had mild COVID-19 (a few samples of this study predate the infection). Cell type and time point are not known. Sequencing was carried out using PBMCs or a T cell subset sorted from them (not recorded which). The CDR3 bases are TGCGCCAGCAGCCAAGATCATAGAACAGATACGCAGTATTTT. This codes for CASSQDHRTDTQYF.